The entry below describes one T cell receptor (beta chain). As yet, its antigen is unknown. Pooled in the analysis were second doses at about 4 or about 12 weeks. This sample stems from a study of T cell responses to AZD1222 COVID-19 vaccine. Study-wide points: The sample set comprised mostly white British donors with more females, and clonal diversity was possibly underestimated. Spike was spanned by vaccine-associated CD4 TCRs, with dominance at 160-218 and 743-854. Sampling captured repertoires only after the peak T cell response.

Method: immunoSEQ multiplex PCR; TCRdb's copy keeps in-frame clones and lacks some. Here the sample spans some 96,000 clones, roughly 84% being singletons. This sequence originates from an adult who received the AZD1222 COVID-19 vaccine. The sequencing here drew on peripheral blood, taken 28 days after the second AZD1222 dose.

DNA for the CDR3: TGTGCCAGCAGTTTTTTGGGGACACGGATTAGCGGCTACACCTTC. It encodes CASSFLGTRISGYTF. The chain couples TRBV6-5 to TRBJ1-2; maybe TRBD1 (6 bases). V lost 4 bases to trimming and J lost 8 bases, with 20 bases between them. The germline V gene encodes CDR1 MNHEY and CDR2 SVGAGI. The CDR3 is made up of 15 amino acids.